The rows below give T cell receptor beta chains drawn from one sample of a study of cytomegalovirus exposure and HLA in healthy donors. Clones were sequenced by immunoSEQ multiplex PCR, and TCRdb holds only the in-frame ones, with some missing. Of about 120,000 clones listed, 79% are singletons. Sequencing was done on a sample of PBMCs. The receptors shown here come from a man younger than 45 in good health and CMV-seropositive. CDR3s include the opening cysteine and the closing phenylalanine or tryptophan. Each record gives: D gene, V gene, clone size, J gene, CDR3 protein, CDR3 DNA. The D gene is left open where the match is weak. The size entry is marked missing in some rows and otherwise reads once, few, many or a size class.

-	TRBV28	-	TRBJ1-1	CASSWVGGYTEAFF	TGTGCCAGCAGTTGGGTAGGGGGATACACTGAAGCTTTCTTT
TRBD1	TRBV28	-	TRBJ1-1	CASSLLTGETEAFF	TGTGCCAGCAGTTTGCTGACAGGGGAAACTGAAGCTTTCTTT
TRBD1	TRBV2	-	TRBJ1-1	CASSERPETGVAFF	TGTGCCAGCAGTGAAAGACCGGAGACAGGGGTAGCTTTCTTT
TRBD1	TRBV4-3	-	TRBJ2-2	CASSQLGQGAPGELFF	TGCGCCAGCAGCCAACTGGGACAGGGGGCCCCCGGGGAGCTGTTTTTT
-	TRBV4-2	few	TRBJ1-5	CASSQVSTGDQPQHF	TGTGCCAGCAGCCAAGTTTCCACAGGAGATCAGCCCCAGCATTTT
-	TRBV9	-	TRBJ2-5	CASSPEQGLARWEQYF	TGTGCCAGCAGCCCAGAACAGGGCCTCGCACGGTGGGAGCAGTACTTC
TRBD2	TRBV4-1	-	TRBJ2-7	CASSLAGVSYEQYF	TGCGCCAGCAGCCTAGCGGGAGTGTCCTACGAGCAGTACTTC
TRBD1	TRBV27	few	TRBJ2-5	CASSNTGQGFVLGETQYF	TGTGCCAGCAGTAACACTGGACAGGGGTTCGTTCTTGGAGAGACCCAGTACTTC
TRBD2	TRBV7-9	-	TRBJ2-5	CASSKGLAGETQYF	TGTGCCAGCAGCAAGGGACTAGCGGGGGAGACCCAGTACTTC
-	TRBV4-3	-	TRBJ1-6	CASSQTGLYNSPLHF	TGCGCCAGCAGCCAGACGGGACTGTATAATTCACCCCTCCACTTT
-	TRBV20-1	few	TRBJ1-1	CSASLNTEAFF	TGCAGTGCCTCTCTGAACACTGAAGCTTTCTTT
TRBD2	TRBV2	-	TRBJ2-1	CASSETGLAGYLEQFF	TGTGCCAGCAGTGAAACGGGACTAGCGGGGTATCTGGAGCAGTTCTTC
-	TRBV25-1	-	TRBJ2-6	CASREVGANVLTF	TGTGCCAGCAGGGAGGTTGGGGCCAACGTCCTGACTTTC
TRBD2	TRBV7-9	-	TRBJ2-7	CASSLPTSAYEQYF	TGTGCCAGCAGCTTGCCTACTAGCGCCTACGAGCAGTACTTC
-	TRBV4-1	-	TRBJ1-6	CASRWDTSSYNSPLHF	TGCGCCAGCAGATGGGACACGAGCTCCTATAATTCACCCCTCCACTTT
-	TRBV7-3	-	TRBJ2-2	CASTTTGKGTGELFF	TGTGCCAGCACCACCACGGGGAAGGGCACCGGGGAGCTGTTTTTT
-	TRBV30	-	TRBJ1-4	CAWSVVPGITNEKLFF	TGTGCCTGGAGTGTTGTGCCCGGGATCACTAATGAAAAACTGTTTTTT
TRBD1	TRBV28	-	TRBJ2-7	CASSSGQVPYEQYF	TGTGCCAGCAGTTCAGGACAGGTACCCTACGAGCAGTACTTC
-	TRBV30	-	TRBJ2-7	CAWRAGLAREQYF	TGTGCCTGGAGGGCCGGGCTAGCGAGGGAGCAGTACTTC
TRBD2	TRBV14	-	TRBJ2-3	CASSFRGLAGGSGDTQYF	TGTGCCAGCAGCTTCCGGGGACTAGCGGGGGGAAGTGGAGATACGCAGTATTTT
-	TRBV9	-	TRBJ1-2	CASSVIGDYYGYTF	TGTGCCAGCAGCGTAATAGGGGACTACTATGGCTACACCTTC
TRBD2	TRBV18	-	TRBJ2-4	CASSPPASGRSDYGLAKNSQYF	TGTGCCAGCTCACCACCCGCGAGCGGGAGATCAGATTATGGCCTAGCCAAAAACAGTCAGTACTTC
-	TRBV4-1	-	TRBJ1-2	CASSPLSRGDYGYTF	TGCGCCAGCAGCCCTCTTTCCCGGGGGGACTATGGCTACACCTTC
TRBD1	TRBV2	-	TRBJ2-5	CASRNIRDRETQYF	TGTGCCAGCAGGAATATCCGGGACAGGGAGACCCAGTACTTC
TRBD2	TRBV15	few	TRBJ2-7	CATSRVRTSGSSEQYF	TGTGCCACCAGCAGAGTGAGGACTAGCGGGAGTAGCGAGCAGTACTTC
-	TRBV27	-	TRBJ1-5	CASTQGFGQPQHF	TGTGCCAGCACCCAGGGGTTTGGTCAGCCCCAGCATTTT
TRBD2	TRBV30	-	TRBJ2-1	CAWSVRLAGTVEQFF	TGTGCCTGGAGTGTACGACTAGCGGGAACTGTTGAGCAGTTCTTC
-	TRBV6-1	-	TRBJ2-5	CASKIAEYQETQYF	TGTGCCAGCAAAATAGCGGAGTACCAAGAGACCCAGTACTTC
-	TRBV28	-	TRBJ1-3	CASRDSSSGNTIYF	TGTGCCAGCAGGGACAGTAGCTCTGGAAACACCATATATTTT
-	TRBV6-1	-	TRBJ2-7	CASSLVIAASYEQYF	TGTGCCAGCAGCTTGGTGATAGCAGCGTCCTACGAGCAGTACTTC
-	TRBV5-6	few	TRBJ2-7	CASSLAYSLGDYEQYF	TGTGCCAGCAGCTTGGCTTATTCCCTAGGGGACTACGAGCAGTACTTC
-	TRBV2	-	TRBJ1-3	CASRSGRDSGNTIYF	TGTGCCAGCAGGTCCGGACGGGACTCTGGAAACACCATATATTTT
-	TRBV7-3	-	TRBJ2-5	CASSLGPGLQETQYF	TGTGCCAGCAGCTTAGGTCCCGGGTTACAAGAGACCCAGTACTTC
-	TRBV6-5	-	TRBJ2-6	CASSYSGVGANVLTF	TGTGCCAGCAGTTACTCGGGCGTTGGGGCCAACGTCCTGACTTTC
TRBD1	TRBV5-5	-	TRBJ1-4	CASSWTGNNEKLFF	TGTGCCAGCAGCTGGACAGGGAATAATGAAAAACTGTTTTTT
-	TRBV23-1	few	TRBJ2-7	CASALPGHSSYEQYF	TGCGCCAGCGCCCTCCCGGGACACAGCTCCTACGAGCAGTACTTC
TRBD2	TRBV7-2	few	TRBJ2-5	CASRLEWGTSGQETQYF	TGTGCCAGCAGACTAGAGTGGGGTACTAGCGGCCAAGAGACCCAGTACTTC
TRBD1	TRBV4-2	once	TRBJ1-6	CASSPDRDRRCLHF	TGTGCCAGCAGCCCTGACCGGGACAGGAGGTGTCTCCACTTT
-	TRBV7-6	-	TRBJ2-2	CASSPRGGSAGTGELFF	TGTGCCAGCAGCCCGAGAGGGGGAAGTGCGGGCACCGGGGAGCTGTTTTTT
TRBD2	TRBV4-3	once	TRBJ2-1	CASSQRRLAGGPKDNEQFF	TGCGCCAGCAGCCAACGGCGACTAGCGGGGGGGCCTAAGGACAATGAGCAGTTCTTC